These 29 T cell receptor beta chains were sequenced from one sample in a study of blood T cell repertoires in COVID-19. This table comes from immunoSEQ multiplex PCR, and its TCRdb copy is limited to in-frame clones, with some not included. The table lists over 200,000 clones, 90% of them singletons, with about 16% in the top ten. The sample comprised PBMCs or T cells enriched from blood (not recorded which). The receptors here all came from a man younger than 45 who had been exposed to COVID-19.

This clone was detected a few times. This chain uses TRBV19 with TRBJ1-2; no reliable D call. Germline values: CDR1 LNHDA, CDR2 SQIVND (reference sequence). CDR3 length: 11 amino acids. V was cut by 10 bases and J by 4 bases, with 10 bases left in between. In DNA form, the CDR3 reads TGTGCCACCGGGGTAAGCTATGGCTACACCTTC. It yields the protein CATGVSYGYTF.

The rearrangement links TRBV6-5 to TRBJ1-2; D is ambiguous. The CDR3 sequence is 13 residues long. V lost 6 bases and J lost 3, with 11 bases in between. Germline CDR1 is MNHEY and CDR2 is SVGAGI. CDR3 region: CASRVDTDYGYTF. CDR3 sequence (DNA): TGTGCCAGCAGAGTAGACACAGACTATGGCTACACCTTC.

The rearrangement joins TRBV10-2 to TRBJ1-2; D may be TRBD1 (6 bases). Trimming removed 0 bases at V and 6 bases at J, with 11 bases between. The CDR3 sequence is 14 residues long. Germline CDR1 is WSHSY and CDR2 is SAAADI. The CDR3 DNA reads as TGCGCCAGCAGTGAGTCCTCAGGGGTCGATGGCTACACCTTC. It codes for CASSESSGVDGYTF.

The DNA of the CDR3 is TGCGCCAGAGGGGAACAGGGGGCTTGTGGAAACACCATATATTTT. Its protein product is CARGEQGACGNTIYF. The chain couples TRBV10-1 to TRBJ1-3; 9 bases match TRBD1. The CDR3 is made up of 15 amino acids. With V trimmed by 9 bases and J by 3 bases, 9 bases remained unmatched. Germline CDR1 reads WNHNN; CDR2 reads SYGVQD (reference sequence).

The V gene is TRBV11-2, the J gene TRBJ1-1, with 8 bases lining up with TRBD1. CDR1 is SGHAT, CDR2 FQNNGV, per germline. V trimming: 5 bases; J trimming: 1 base; junction bases outside the gene matches: 3. This CDR3 has 14 residues. Written as DNA, the CDR3 is TGTGCCAGCAGCAGAACAGGGGGGAACACTGAAGCTTTCTTT. It yields the protein CASSRTGGNTEAFF.

DNA for the CDR3: TGTGCCAGCAGCCAGAGCGGGGCGGCTGACGAGCAGTACTTC. It codes for CASSQSGAADEQYF. V gene TRBV3-1 (or the pseudogene TRBV3-2) combines with J gene TRBJ2-7, with 7 bases that match TRBD2. The CDR3 consists of 14 residues. Trimming took 3 bases from V and 5 from J; bases not matched to a gene: 7. CDR1 is LGHDT, CDR2 YNNKEL, per germline (reference sequence).

The chain has TRBV2 and TRBJ1-1, with 8 bases that match TRBD1. The CDR3 consists of 14 residues. V trimming: 6 bases; J trimming: 1 base; junction bases outside the gene matches: 4. CDR1 and CDR2 from the germline V gene are SNHLY and FYNNEI. The CDR3 spells CASRPDRGNTEAFF. Written as DNA, the CDR3 is TGTGCCAGCAGACCCGACAGGGGGAACACTGAAGCTTTCTTT.

The chain couples TRBV2 to TRBJ2-5; TRBD1 matches 7 bases. CDR3 length: 14 residues. Germline CDR1 and CDR2: SNHLY and FYNNEI. V lost 2 bases to trimming and J lost 5 bases; unmatched junction nucleotides: 5. CDR3 DNA: TGTGCCAGCAGTGAAACGACGACAGGGGAGACCCAGTACTTC. Translation: CASSETTTGETQYF. The variable domain in full, completed from reference TRBV2 and TRBJ2-5, reads EPEVTQTPSHQVTQMGQEVILRCVPISNHLYFYWYRQILGQKVEFLVSFYNNEISEKSEIFDDQFSVERPDGSNFTLKIRSTKLEDSAMYFCASSETTTGETQYFGPGTRLLVL.

This chain connects TRBV5-6 to TRBJ1-3; D not resolved. In germline, CDR1 is SGHDT, CDR2 YYEEEE. This CDR3 contains 17 residues. V was trimmed by 1 base and J by 5 bases, leaving 19 bases between them. The CDR3 region is CASSLTIGPPGRNTIYF. CDR3 DNA: TGTGCCAGCAGCTTGACTATCGGGCCGCCGGGGAGAAACACCATATATTTT.

The chain is built from TRBV2 and TRBJ1-3; D possibly corresponds to TRBD1 (5 bases). This CDR3 is built from 13 residues. Germline CDR1 SNHLY, CDR2 FYNNEI. Trimming took 6 bases from V and 3 from J, leaving 9 bases between them. The CDR3 loop is CASRLGVGNTIYF. In DNA, the CDR3 is TGTGCCAGCAGGCTAGGGGTTGGAAACACCATATATTTT.

The chain links TRBV5-1 to TRBJ1-1; weak D call: TRBD1 (5 bases). Trimming took off 4 bases at V and 2 bases at J, with 21 bases between the two ends. CDR1 and CDR2 from the germline V gene are SGHRS and YFSETQ. The CDR3 has 17 amino acids. The CDR3 nucleotides are TGCGCCAGCAGCGCGGGGTCGGGCGGGGGATTCAACACTGAAGCTTTCTTT. This codes for CASSAGSGGGFNTEAFF.

The CDR3 loop reads CVRSLEGRKTQPQHF. The DNA of the CDR3 is TGTGTCAGAAGCTTGGAGGGACGGAAAACACAGCCCCAGCATTTT. The V gene is TRBV7-5, the J gene TRBJ1-5. TRBV7-5 is reported as a pseudogene. There are 15 residues in the CDR3.

This clone came up once. The CDR3: CASSLSSGNSEAFF. The CDR3 region has the DNA TGTGCCAGCAGCCTTAGCAGTGGAAACTCTGAAGCTTTCTTT. V and J are TRBV3-1 (or the pseudogene TRBV3-2) and TRBJ1-1; D ambiguous. The germline gives CDR1 LGHDT, CDR2 YNNKEL (reference sequence). V lost 4 bases and J lost 6, with 15 bases in between. CDR3 length equals 14 residues.

This rearrangement joins TRBV6-6 to TRBJ2-2; 8 bases match TRBD2. The CDR3 covers 18 residues. CDR1 is MNHNY and CDR2 is SVGAGI in the germline V gene (reference sequence). V lost 5 bases, J lost 0 bases, and 11 bases stayed unmatched. Here the CDR3 DNA reads TGTGCCAGCAGTAGATCCGGGGGGGCCACCCCGAACACCGGGGAGCTGTTTTTT. Amino acids: CASSRSGGATPNTGELFF.

The chain combines TRBV4-1 with TRBJ2-3; D call uncertain. The CDR3 consists of 17 residues. CDR1 is MGHRA and CDR2 is YSYEKL in the germline V gene. Deletions cut 1 base from V and 1 base from J, with 15 bases between. CDR3 nucleotide sequence: TGCGCCAGCAGCCAAGTCATGGGCAGGATTGGCACAGATACGCAGTATTTT. Amino acids: CASSQVMGRIGTDTQYF.

Written as DNA, the CDR3 is TGCAGTGCCCCTGGGGCTACAGAGCAGTACTTC. It specifies CSAPGATEQYF. The rearrangement links TRBV20-1 to TRBJ2-7; D is possibly TRBD1 (5 bases). Trimming pared 6 bases from V and 7 bases from J, leaving 13 bases between. There are 11 residues in the CDR3. Germline V gives CDR1 DFQATT, CDR2 SNEGSKA (reference sequence).

V is TRBV6-5 and J is TRBJ2-7, with 8 positions matching TRBD1. The germline gives CDR1 MNHEY, CDR2 SVGAGI. J lost 2 bases, V lost 0 bases, and 6 bases had no gene match. This CDR3 is 16 amino acids long. The CDR3 region is CASSYSGGQAPYEQYF. CDR3 in DNA: TGTGCCAGCAGTTACTCTGGGGGACAGGCACCCTACGAGCAGTACTTC.

This clone turned up a few times. CDR3 in DNA: TGCGCCAGCAGGGGCACAGGATCCGCAATTAATTCACCCCTCCACTTT. Translation gives CASRGTGSAINSPLHF. J is TRBJ1-6 and V is TRBV5-1; tentative D call: TRBD1 (5 bases). Germline V gene lookup returns CDR1 SGHRS and CDR2 YFSETQ. Trimming pared 5 bases from V and 6 bases from J, leaving 18 bases between. The length of the CDR3 is 16 residues.

The J gene is TRBJ1-6, the V gene TRBV19; D is possibly TRBD1 (5 bases). The CDR3 runs 15 residues. CDR1 and CDR2 from the germline V gene are LNHDA and SQIVND (reference sequence). Between the trimmed V and J ends, which lost 5 bases and 7 bases, there was a span of 15 bases. DNA for the CDR3: TGTGCCAGTAGTCCGCTAGACGGACAAAATTCACCCCTCCACTTT. The encoded protein is CASSPLDGQNSPLHF. The variable domain in full, completed from reference TRBV19 and TRBJ1-6, reads DGGITQSPKYLFRKEGQNVTLSCEQNLNHDAMYWYRQDPGQGLRLIYYSQIVNDFQKGDIAEGYSVSREKKESFPLTVTSAQKNPTAFYLCASSPLDGQNSPLHFGNGTRLTVT.

This clone was observed a single time. The chain has TRBV2 and TRBJ1-5, with D maybe TRBD1 (5 bases). There are 15 residues in the CDR3. With 10 bases removed from V and 3 bases from J, the gap between germline ends came to 19 bases. Germline V CDR1 and CDR2: SNHLY, FYNNEI. In nucleotides, the CDR3 is TGTGCCACCCAAGAGGAGGGGACGTACAATCAGCCCCAGCATTTT. Translating gives CATQEEGTYNQPQHF.

This sequence joins TRBV30 and TRBJ1-2; 10 bases line up with TRBD1. V trimming: 4 bases; J trimming: 8 bases; junction bases outside the gene matches: 13. Germline V gene lookup returns CDR1 GTSNPN and CDR2 SVGIG (reference sequence). The CDR3 length is 15 residues. CDR3 in amino acids: CAWTRQGANLYGYTF. The CDR3 bases are TGTGCCTGGACCCGACAGGGGGCAAACTTATACGGCTACACCTTC.

The rearrangement uses TRBV25-1 and TRBJ2-4; TRBD2 agrees at 7 bases. The CDR3 consists of 14 residues. Germline values: CDR1 MGHDK, CDR2 SYGVNS. The CDR3 here is CSTSDVGDKNIQYF. The CDR3 DNA sequence: TGTTCTACTAGCGATGTGGGAGACAAAAACATTCAGTACTTC.

V and J are TRBV5-1 and TRBJ1-1, with D possibly TRBD1 on 5 matching bases. Per the germline V gene, CDR1 is SGHRS and CDR2 is YFSETQ. Deletions cut 6 bases from V and 5 bases from J, with 14 bases between. CDR3 length: 13 residues. CDR3 sequence reads: CASTQGGGTEAFF. CDR3 coding DNA: TGCGCCAGCACTCAGGGTGGAGGGACTGAAGCTTTCTTT.

The chain is built from TRBV28 and TRBJ1-5; D is ambiguous. CDR3 length: 15 amino acids. CDR1 MDHEN and CDR2 SYDVKM come from the germline V gene. V lost 6 bases and J lost 2, with 14 bases in between. As DNA, the CDR3 is TGTGCCAGCAGCCTTGCGGTCTTCGGCAATCAGCCCCAGCATTTT. Its translation is CASSLAVFGNQPQHF.

This chain connects TRBV30 to TRBJ2-1; TRBD1 aligns across 7 bases. Germline V gives CDR1 GTSNPN, CDR2 SVGIG (reference sequence). This CDR3 is 16 amino acids long. The V segment lost 0 bases and the J segment 5 bases; nucleotides outside the gene matches: 10. The CDR3 protein is CAWSVLRGPINNEQFF. CDR3 in DNA: TGTGCCTGGAGTGTACTTAGGGGGCCAATTAACAATGAGCAGTTCTTC.

This chain joins TRBV7-2 and TRBJ2-2; D may be TRBD2 (6 bases). Germline CDR1 and CDR2: SGHTA and FQGNSA. V lost 2 bases, J lost 7 bases, and 11 bases lay in between. This CDR3 contains 14 residues. The CDR3 coding sequence is TGTGCCAGCAGCTTATCCGGGGGTGTCGGGGAGCTGTTTTTT. Translating it yields CASSLSGGVGELFF.

This chain connects TRBV11-2 to TRBJ1-3; D not certain. Trimming removed 5 bases at V and 5 bases at J, with 13 bases between. The CDR3 is 14 amino acids. Looked up from germline, CDR1 is SGHAT and CDR2 is FQNNGV. This chain's CDR3 is CASSPSRVRNTIYF. The CDR3 DNA reads as TGTGCCAGCAGCCCATCGAGAGTCCGAAACACCATATATTTT.

V usage is TRBV29-1 and J usage is TRBJ2-3, with TRBD1 matching 10 bases. The CDR3 is made up of 16 amino acids. The V segment lost 4 bases and the J segment 2 bases; nucleotides outside the gene matches: 9. Germline-derived CDR1 and CDR2 are SQVTM and ANQGSEA. CDR3 amino acids: CSVGGTGAFPTDTQYF. As DNA, the CDR3 is TGCAGCGTTGGGGGGACAGGGGCATTCCCCACAGATACGCAGTATTTT.

This chain uses TRBV3-1 (or the pseudogene TRBV3-2) with TRBJ2-2; D is perhaps TRBD2 (6 bases). The germline gives CDR1 LGHDT, CDR2 YNNKEL (reference sequence). This CDR3 spans 18 amino acids. V was trimmed by 4 bases and J by 6 bases, leaving 24 bases between them. The CDR3 here is CASSPPGGPGSLSGELFF. CDR3 DNA sequence: TGTGCCAGCAGCCCCCCCGGGGGTCCAGGGTCTCTCTCCGGGGAGCTGTTTTTT.